The clone carrying this T cell receptor beta chain was detected ten times or more. As yet, its antigen is unknown. This specimen comes from a study of regulatory T cells in long-lasting Graves disease. Study-level results: Persistent disease preferred TRBV28, TRBJ1-2 and TRBJ2-5; new disease, TRBV20-1 and TRBJ2-1. Analysis covered peripheral blood alone, not thyroid tissue.

Germline V gene lookup returns CDR1 SGHVS and CDR2 FQNEAQ. The CDR3 covers 16 residues. The V gene end was trimmed by 2 bases and the J gene end by 6 bases; junction bases not matched to a gene: 3. TCR beta libraries were built with iRepertoire HTBI primers and Arm-PCR of CDR3 regions. TCRdb independently ran MiXCR on the multiplex PCR reads; one entry per CDR3 protein. The sample lists 320,000 or so distinct CDR3 sequences, more than 15% occurring once. Time point here: newly diagnosed GD, antithyroid drugs for less than 3 months. From PBMCs, RNA was extracted and then used to make the TCR library. The rearrangement links TRBV7-8 to TRBJ2-2; TRBD2 aligns across 13 bases. This clonotype was obtained from a female donor with Graves disease. The sequencing here drew on peripheral blood mononuclear cells (PBMCs), taken at new diagnosis, from a patient treated with antithyroid drugs. CDR3 loop: CASSLTSGRAAGELFF. In DNA form, the CDR3 reads TGTGCCAGCAGCTTAACTAGCGGGAGGGCCGCCGGGGAGCTGTTTTTT.